Shown below are 15 T cell receptor beta chains from a single sample sequenced in a study of cytomegalovirus exposure and HLA in healthy donors. The primer mix had 60 Vbeta and 13 Jbeta primers. Using immunoSEQ multiplex PCR, the repertoire was profiled, and TCRdb retains in-frame clones only, with some absent. The profile shows about 150,000 clones, approximately 83% of them singletons. Sample: PBMCs. These receptors all stem from a woman in her thirties or forties in good health and CMV-seronegative.

The CDR3 region has the DNA TGTGCCACCAGCAGAGCTGTCGGGTACAGGGACCCAGATACGCAGTATTTT. Encoded protein: CATSRAVGYRDPDTQYF. The V call is TRBV15, the J call TRBJ2-3; D is perhaps TRBD1 (6 bases). The CDR3 has 17 amino acids. V was shortened by 1 base and J by 4 bases, with 18 bases between the two germline ends. Germline CDR1 and CDR2: LNHNV and YYDKDF (reference sequence).

Concerning this clone itself: One end of the junction varies from germline; a read error may be responsible. Other nucleotide sequences in the sample specify the same CDR3. The gene calls are TRBV6-5 and TRBJ1-3, with TRBD1 identical over 9 bases. The germline V gene has CDR1 MNHEY and CDR2 SVGAGI. CDR3 length: 15 amino acids. The CDR3 region has the DNA TGTGCCAGCAGTTATCAACCGGGACAGGGAAACACTATATATTTT. It yields the protein CASSYQPGQGNTIYF.

CDR3 region: CASSRFRTGQNTEAFF. In DNA form, the CDR3 reads TGTGCCAGCAGTAGATTCAGGACAGGGCAGAACACTGAAGCTTTCTTT. J is TRBJ1-1 and V is TRBV6-4, with TRBD1 matching over 8 bases. This CDR3 has 16 amino acids. Germline assignment: CDR1 MRHNA and CDR2 SNTAGT. The V gene end was trimmed by 5 bases and the J gene end by 1 base; junction bases not matched to a gene: 9.

The CDR3 DNA follows: TGTGCCAGTTACAGGGTTGGTAGCAATCAGCCCCAGCATTTT. Protein product: CASYRVGSNQPQHF. The chain links TRBV19 to TRBJ1-5; the D gene is possibly TRBD1 (6 bases). CDR1 is LNHDA and CDR2 is SQIVND in the germline V gene (reference sequence). The ends were cut back, 8 bases at V and 0 bases at J, with 11 bases in the middle. CDR3 size: 14 residues.

The J gene is TRBJ1-1, the V gene TRBV5-4; D unclear. The CDR3 spans 13 residues. V lost 3 bases and J 3 bases, leaving 9 bases between the germline ends. Germline V gene data show CDR1 as SGHNT and CDR2 as YYREEE (reference sequence). CDR3 sequence reads: CASSYQVDTEAFF. In nucleotides, the CDR3 is TGTGCCAGCAGCTACCAGGTGGACACTGAAGCTTTCTTT.

V is TRBV19 and J is TRBJ1-2; D perhaps matches TRBD1 (6 bases). Germline V gene lookup returns CDR1 LNHDA and CDR2 SQIVND (reference sequence). This CDR3 comprises 15 residues. The V and J ends lost 5 bases and 3 bases respectively, with 16 bases between them. The DNA for the CDR3 is TGTGCCAGTAGTCGTGACAGGACAGCGCACTATGGCTACACCTTC. Translated: CASSRDRTAHYGYTF.

This clone was seen more than once but under ten times. The J gene is TRBJ1-1, the V gene TRBV27; 9 bases fit TRBD1. The CDR3 runs to 14 residues. J was trimmed by 0 bases and V by 7 bases; bases with no gene match: 3. Germline loops: CDR1 MNHEY, CDR2 SMNVEV (reference sequence). The CDR3 DNA follows: TGTGCCAGCACCGACAGGGGGTTGAACACTGAAGCTTTCTTT. Amino acid sequence: CASTDRGLNTEAFF.

The sample holds one count of this clone. The chain has TRBV6-6 and TRBJ2-1; the D gene is possibly TRBD2 (5 bases). The V gene lost 0 bases and the J gene lost 2 bases, with 8 bases spanning the gap. The CDR3 length is 15 residues. Germline lookup yields CDR1 MNHNY and CDR2 SVGAGI (reference sequence). Here the CDR3 reads CASSYSTTTYNEQFF. The CDR3 DNA follows: TGTGCCAGCAGTTACTCGACGACTACCTACAATGAGCAGTTCTTC.

The chain links TRBV6-1 to TRBJ1-2; D not resolved. Between the trimmed V and J ends, which lost 6 bases and 14 bases, there was a span of 19 bases. The CDR3 sequence is 12 residues long. Germline-derived CDR1 and CDR2 are MNHNS and SASEGT. The chain's CDR3 is CASRSGPPGETF. CDR3 nucleotide sequence: TGTGCCAGCAGATCGGGTCCTCCGGGAGAAACCTTC.

The rearrangement uses TRBV28 and TRBJ1-2; the match to TRBD1 covers 9 bases. With V trimmed by 3 bases and J by 8 bases, 7 bases remained unmatched. This CDR3 has 14 amino acids. Looked up from germline, CDR1 is MDHEN and CDR2 is SYDVKM. Here the CDR3 DNA reads TGTGCCAGCAGTTTTCGGGACAGGGTGATCGGCTACACCTTC. Translation gives CASSFRDRVIGYTF.

The chain uses TRBV5-1 and TRBJ2-6; 8 nucleotides line up with TRBD1. Looked up from germline, CDR1 is SGHRS and CDR2 is YFSETQ. The CDR3 totals 18 residues. V dropped 0 bases and J dropped 1; count of bases not matched to a gene: 6. CDR3 residues: CASSLGRRTGSGANVLTF. CDR3 coding DNA: TGCGCCAGCAGCTTGGGCCGGAGGACAGGGTCTGGGGCCAACGTCCTGACTTTC.

J is TRBJ1-1 and V is TRBV6-5; D ambiguous. This CDR3 spans 14 amino acids. The V gene lost 1 base and the J gene lost 2 bases, with 8 bases spanning the gap. Germline CDR1 reads MNHEY; CDR2 reads SVGAGI. The CDR3 loop is CASSYFRENTEAFF. The CDR3 DNA reads TGTGCCAGCAGTTACTTCCGGGAAAACACTGAAGCTTTCTTT.

This chain connects TRBV28 to TRBJ2-7; the D gene is possibly TRBD1 (5 bases). The germline V gene encodes CDR1 MDHEN and CDR2 SYDVKM. V lost 3 bases, J lost 4 bases, and 13 bases lay in between. This CDR3 is built from 14 residues. The CDR3 is CASSFLGQVYEQYF. DNA for the CDR3: TGTGCCAGCAGTTTTCTCGGACAAGTGTACGAGCAGTACTTC.

CDR3 in DNA: TGTGCCAGCAGCTTTTTCCGAACAGGACCCTACGAGCAGTACTTC. This sequence encodes CASSFFRTGPYEQYF. The chain joins TRBV7-8 to TRBJ2-7, with D tentatively TRBD1 (5 bases). From germline, CDR1 is SGHVS and CDR2 FQNEAQ. Deletions cut 3 bases from V and 2 bases from J, with 14 bases between. This CDR3 contains 15 residues. Combining the CDR3 with reference TRBV7-8 and TRBJ2-7 gives the whole variable domain GAGVSQSPRYKVAKRGQDVALRCDPISGHVSLFWYQQALGQGPEFLTYFQNEAQLDKSGLPSDRFFAERPEGSVSTLKIQRTQQEDSAVYLCASSFFRTGPYEQYFGPGTRLTVT.

This chain uses TRBV28 with TRBJ2-1, with a weak D call TRBD1 (6 bases). Germline CDR1 reads MDHEN; CDR2 reads SYDVKM. V lost 2 bases, J lost 16 bases, and 18 bases lay in between. This CDR3 is 13 amino acids long. The CDR3 DNA reads TGTGCCAGCAGTTTACCGGACAGCCCCCTCCAATTCTTC. It specifies CASSLPDSPLQFF.